Below, 30 T cell receptor beta chains from the same sample are listed, as sequenced in a study of CD8 T cells in ankylosing spondylitis. Each CDR3 protein is one row after TCRdb ran MiXCR on the 5' RACE reads. Among hundreds of thousands of distinct CDR3 sequences, around 11% were seen once, and the ten largest hold approximately 0.51%. These receptors have no identified antigens. Study-wide results and caveats: A motif in TCR beta, a set of eight highly homologous variants, appeared characteristic of ankylosing spondylitis blood.

The sequenced material came from blood, either unsorted or a sorted T cell fraction (not recorded which). The receptors originated from a male donor with ankylosing spondylitis.

The rearrangement links TRBV10-3 to TRBJ2-6; 10 bases match TRBD1. From germline, CDR1 is ENHRY and CDR2 SYGVKD. There are 16 residues in the CDR3. The V segment lost 6 bases and the J segment 4 bases; nucleotides outside the gene matches: 6. For the CDR3, the DNA is TGTGCCATCAGAGGACAGGGGGTCACCGGGGCCAACGTCCTGACTTTC. Protein product: CAIRGQGVTGANVLTF.

This clonotype was observed many times. The J gene is TRBJ2-5, the V gene TRBV5-6, with D possibly called TRBD1 or TRBD2 (6 bases each). The CDR3 has 16 residues. The V gene lost 0 bases and the J gene lost 0 bases, with 12 bases spanning the gap. From germline, CDR1 is SGHDT and CDR2 YYEEEE. CDR3 amino acids: CASSLERGEYQETQYF. CDR3 coding DNA: TGTGCCAGCAGCTTGGAGAGGGGGGAGTACCAAGAGACCCAGTACTTC.

This clonotype was detected ten times or more. This sequence joins TRBV10-3 and TRBJ2-7; D gene uncertain. This CDR3 is built from 12 residues. Trimming shortened V by 8 bases and J by 5 bases, and 13 bases separated the two germline ends. Germline loops: CDR1 ENHRY, CDR2 SYGVKD. The CDR3 loop reads CAISAGRNEQYF. The CDR3 DNA is TGTGCCATCTCCGCCGGAAGGAACGAGCAGTACTTC.

This clonotype was seen more than once but under ten times. V gene TRBV12-3 or TRBV12-4 combines with J gene TRBJ2-5, with no clear D. The CDR3 is 14 residues long. The germline V and J ends were trimmed by 3 bases and 1 base, with 9 bases remaining between them. CDR3 sequence: CASSFYGTQETQYF. CDR3 bases: TGTGCCAGCAGTTTCTATGGAACCCAAGAGACCCAGTACTTC.

This clonotype was seen a handful of times. This chain uses TRBV20-1 with TRBJ1-4; 7 nucleotides align to TRBD1. The CDR3 runs to 12 residues. In germline, CDR1 is DFQATT, CDR2 SNEGSKA (reference sequence). The V gene end was trimmed by 3 bases and the J gene end by 13 bases; junction bases not matched to a gene: 8. CDR3 nucleotide sequence: TGCAGTGCTAGGCCCGACAGGGTAGGACTGTTTTTT. Translating it yields CSARPDRVGLFF.

This chain uses TRBV4-3 with TRBJ1-2, with D possibly TRBD1 on 5 matching bases. Germline CDR1 reads LGHNA; CDR2 reads YSLEER. V was cut by 4 bases and J by 4 bases, with 13 bases left in between. The CDR3 covers 14 residues. The DNA for the CDR3 is TGCGCCAGCAGCCCCGGGGACGTCGGCTATGGCTACACCTTC. It encodes CASSPGDVGYGYTF.

This clonotype was seen at least ten times. This rearrangement joins TRBV12-3 or TRBV12-4 to TRBJ2-7; D call uncertain. Trimming removed 5 bases at V and 9 bases at J, with 14 bases between. The CDR3 sequence is 12 residues long. Here the CDR3 DNA reads TGTGCCAGCAGTCAGCCGTATTTCGGGCAGTACTTC. It encodes CASSQPYFGQYF.

This clonotype was seen many times. J is TRBJ1-5 and V is TRBV6-2 or TRBV6-3; 7 bases are shared with TRBD1. V shed 3 bases, J shed 5 bases, and the junction held 7 bases outside the gene matches. Germline assignment: CDR1 MNHEY and CDR2 SVGEGT. The CDR3 runs 15 residues. The CDR3 is CASSYIGTAHQPQHF. CDR3 DNA sequence: TGTGCCAGCAGTTATATTGGGACAGCGCATCAGCCCCAGCATTTT.

This clonotype appeared a few times. The V call is TRBV7-9, the J call TRBJ1-1; no clear D. Deletions cut 1 base from V and 10 bases from J, with 10 bases between. The germline V gene encodes CDR1 SEHNR and CDR2 FQNEAQ (reference sequence). The CDR3 runs to 12 residues. This CDR3 is CASSLEDRGAFF. Written as DNA, the CDR3 is TGTGCCAGCAGCTTAGAAGACCGGGGAGCTTTCTTT.

This clonotype was seen many times. The genes are TRBV5-1 and TRBJ1-1; a weak D match, TRBD1 (6 bases). CDR1 is SGHRS and CDR2 is YFSETQ in the germline V gene. Trimming removed 4 bases from V and 4 bases from J, with 20 bases in between. The CDR3 is 16 residues long. CDR3 DNA sequence: TGCGCCAGCAGCGCCCCATCAGGGGCTGCGGGCACTGAAGCTTTCTTT. As protein: CASSAPSGAAGTEAFF.

This clonotype was recorded a few times. V usage is TRBV6-5 and J usage is TRBJ1-2; D might be TRBD1 (5 bases). CDR3 length equals 17 residues. Between the trimmed V and J ends, which lost 4 bases and 0 bases, there was a span of 18 bases. CDR1 MNHEY and CDR2 SVGAGI come from the germline V gene. As DNA, the CDR3 is TGTGCCAGCAGTTCATTCCGGGGCGGCATAGCTAACTATGGCTACACCTTC. It is translated as CASSSFRGGIANYGYTF.

The chain carries TRBV20-1 and TRBJ2-3, with TRBD2 as a possible D gene (6 bases). Germline V gene lookup returns CDR1 DFQATT and CDR2 SNEGSKA (reference sequence). Deletions cut 3 bases from V and 3 bases from J, with 16 bases between. The CDR3 totals 15 residues. CDR3 protein: CSASGIAEKTDTQYF. The CDR3 DNA reads as TGCAGTGCTAGTGGCATAGCGGAAAAAACAGATACGCAGTATTTT.

This clonotype was observed a few times. The V and J genes are TRBV15 and TRBJ1-1, with D uncertain. This CDR3 is 12 amino acids long. V gave up 1 base and J gave up 8 bases, with 8 bases separating them. Germline assignment: CDR1 LNHNV and CDR2 YYDKDF (reference sequence). The chain's CDR3 is CATSRADGEAFF. CDR3 DNA: TGTGCCACCAGCAGAGCGGACGGAGAAGCTTTCTTT.

This clonotype was detected many times. V usage is TRBV27 and J usage is TRBJ1-1; no reliable D call. Germline V CDR1 and CDR2: MNHEY, SMNVEV (reference sequence). V lost 1 base and J 1 base, leaving 7 bases between the germline ends. CDR3 length: 14 residues. CDR3 in amino acids: CASSLWAGNTEAFF. DNA of the CDR3: TGTGCCAGCAGTTTATGGGCGGGGAACACTGAAGCTTTCTTT.

This clonotype has just a few counts. The rearrangement joins TRBV15 to TRBJ2-1; the match to TRBD2 covers 7 bases. V lost 4 bases, J lost 0 bases, and 6 bases stayed unmatched. The germline CDR1 and CDR2 sequences are LNHNV and YYDKDF (reference sequence). The CDR3 has 16 residues. CDR3: CATSKKLAVSYNEQFF. The CDR3 bases are TGTGCCACCAGCAAAAAGCTAGCGGTCTCCTACAATGAGCAGTTCTTC.

This clonotype was picked up a small number of times. The genes are TRBV6-5 and TRBJ2-7; 9 bases map to TRBD2. The germline V gene has CDR1 MNHEY and CDR2 SVGAGI. This CDR3 region has 15 residues. The V gene end was trimmed by 0 bases and the J gene end by 6 bases; junction bases not matched to a gene: 6. DNA of the CDR3: TGTGCCAGCAGTTACTCGTCCGGGACTAGCAGCGAGCAGTACTTC. The encoded protein is CASSYSSGTSSEQYF.

The chain carries TRBV20-1 and TRBJ2-5; D is perhaps TRBD2 (5 bases). This CDR3 is 13 amino acids long. Germline V gene data show CDR1 as DFQATT and CDR2 as SNEGSKA (reference sequence). Trimming removed 4 bases from V and 4 bases from J, with 13 bases in between. CDR3 in DNA: TGCAGTGCTAAGCGGAGAAGTCGAGAGACCCAGTACTTC. It codes for CSAKRRSRETQYF.

This chain joins TRBV29-1 and TRBJ1-4; TRBD1 matches at 8 bases. CDR3 size: 13 residues. Germline lookup yields CDR1 SQVTM and CDR2 ANQGSEA. The junction had 7 bases not matched to a gene; V was cut back by 6 bases and J by 7 bases. CDR3 loop: CSVQGARGEKLFF. CDR3 nucleotides: TGCAGCGTCCAGGGGGCAAGGGGTGAAAAACTGTTTTTT.

The chain's CDR3 is CASSPGGLAGQPQFF. In nucleotides, the CDR3 is TGTGCCAGCAGCCCGGGGGGACTAGCGGGGCAACCGCAGTTCTTC. The J gene is TRBJ2-1, the V gene TRBV7-2; the match to TRBD2 covers 13 bases. The length of the CDR3 is 15 residues. Germline assignment: CDR1 SGHTA and CDR2 FQGNSA. The V segment lost 5 bases and the J segment 12 bases; nucleotides outside the gene matches: 10.

This clonotype showed up many times. The chain links TRBV5-5 to TRBJ2-7, with D possibly called TRBD1 or TRBD2 (5 bases each). CDR3 length: 15 amino acids. The V end lost 6 bases, the J end lost 7 bases, and 23 bases lay between the germline ends. CDR1 and CDR2 (germline): SGHKS, YYEKEE (reference sequence). In nucleotides, the CDR3 is TGTGCCAGCATCCGGCTACGGGACCCCTCTTGGGAGCAGTACTTC. Translated: CASIRLRDPSWEQYF.

The sample holds a few counts of this clonotype. J is TRBJ1-1 and V is TRBV4-1; D not certain. The germline CDR1 and CDR2 sequences are MGHRA and YSYEKL. The V and J ends lost 1 base and 6 bases respectively, with 9 bases between them. The CDR3 loop spans 13 amino acids. Written as DNA, the CDR3 is TGCGCCAGCAGCCAAGTCGATACGGCTGAAGCTTTCTTT. Translated, it gives CASSQVDTAEAFF.

J is TRBJ2-3 and V is TRBV9; 10 positions agree with TRBD1. CDR1 and CDR2 (germline): SGDLS, YYNGEE. Trimming cost V 0 bases and J 4 bases; bases outside gene matches: 5. The CDR3 is 16 residues long. The DNA for the CDR3 is TGTGCCAGCAGCGTAGTGGGGACAGGGGCTGCAGATACGCAGTATTTT. Amino acids: CASSVVGTGAADTQYF.

The genes are TRBV20-1 and TRBJ2-1; D could derive from TRBD1 or TRBD2 (5 bases each). The ends were cut back, 1 base at V and 2 bases at J, with 9 bases in the middle. Germline CDR1 and CDR2: DFQATT and SNEGSKA (reference sequence). The CDR3 totals 14 residues. The chain's CDR3 is CSARGDDAYNEQFF. In DNA form, the CDR3 reads TGCAGTGCTAGAGGGGACGACGCCTACAATGAGCAGTTCTTC.

This clonotype was counted many times. The rearrangement uses TRBV5-1 and TRBJ1-1; 9 bases fit TRBD1. The CDR3 sequence is 15 residues long. After removal of 4 bases from V and 3 bases from J, the junction contained 7 bases not matched to a gene. Germline CDR1 and CDR2: SGHRS and YFSETQ. CDR3 coding DNA: TGCGCCAGCAGCCCGGGACAGGGTAGAGACACTGAAGCTTTCTTT. It codes for CASSPGQGRDTEAFF.

The chain couples TRBV20-1 to TRBJ1-2; D is perhaps TRBD1 (5 bases). CDR3 size: 15 residues. Germline V gene sequence: CDR1 DFQATT, CDR2 SNEGSKA (reference sequence). Trimming took 3 bases from V and 6 from J, leaving 20 bases between them. The CDR3 DNA follows: TGCAGTGCTAGTAAGGGGCTGCGGAACACGAATGGCTACACCTTC. It is translated as CSASKGLRNTNGYTF.

The CDR3 coding sequence is TGTGCCAGCAGTTTGCTAGCGGGACAGGGTATCTACGAGCAGTACTTC. It codes for CASSLLAGQGIYEQYF. The chain recombines TRBV28 with TRBJ2-7; D is perhaps TRBD1 or TRBD2 (9 bases each). CDR1 and CDR2 from the germline V gene are MDHEN and SYDVKM. There are 16 residues in the CDR3. The ends were cut back, 3 bases at V and 3 bases at J, with 18 bases in the middle.

This clonotype came up a few times. The CDR3 DNA reads TGCAGTGCTATATTAGCCTATGAGCAGTTCTTC. Protein sequence: CSAILAYEQFF. V gene TRBV20-1 combines with J gene TRBJ2-1; D is undetermined. This CDR3 has 11 residues. Trimming shortened V by 4 bases and J by 8 bases, and 9 bases separated the two germline ends. CDR1 DFQATT and CDR2 SNEGSKA come from the germline V gene (reference sequence).

This clonotype was counted ten times or more. The chain links TRBV4-3 to TRBJ1-3; TRBD1 matches 7 bases. The CDR3 contains 17 residues. V was clipped by 2 bases and J by 2 bases; unmatched bases: 9. Germline V gives CDR1 LGHNA, CDR2 YSLEER. The CDR3 here is CASSQSTGAVAGNTIYF. DNA of the CDR3: TGCGCCAGCAGCCAATCTACAGGGGCAGTCGCTGGAAACACCATATATTTT.

This clonotype appeared a few times. The chain has TRBV20-1 and TRBJ2-3; 11 bases match TRBD2. Losses at the gene ends were 5 bases for V and 3 bases for J; bases not matched to a gene: 13. Germline loops: CDR1 DFQATT, CDR2 SNEGSKA (reference sequence). This CDR3 spans 17 amino acids. DNA of the CDR3: TGCAGTGCTTCCAGTGCTGCCGGGACTAGCGGTACAGATACGCAGTATTTT. Its protein product is CSASSAAGTSGTDTQYF.

This clonotype was counted a few times. The rearrangement joins TRBV19 to TRBJ1-5, with D possibly matching TRBD1 (5 bases). This CDR3 has 14 amino acids. V gave up 5 bases and J gave up 0 bases, with 8 bases separating them. CDR1 LNHDA and CDR2 SQIVND come from the germline V gene (reference sequence). The CDR3, as DNA: TGTGCCAGTAGTGCGGGGGATAGCAATCAGCCCCAGCATTTT. Its translation is CASSAGDSNQPQHF.